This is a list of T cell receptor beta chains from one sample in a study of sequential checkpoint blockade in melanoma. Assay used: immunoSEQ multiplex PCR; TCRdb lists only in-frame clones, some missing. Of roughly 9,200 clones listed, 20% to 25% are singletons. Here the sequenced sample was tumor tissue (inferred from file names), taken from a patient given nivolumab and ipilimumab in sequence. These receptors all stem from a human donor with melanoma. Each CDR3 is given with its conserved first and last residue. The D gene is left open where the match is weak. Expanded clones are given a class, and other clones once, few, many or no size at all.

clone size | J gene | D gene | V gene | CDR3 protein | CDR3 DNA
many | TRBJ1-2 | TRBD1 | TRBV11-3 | CASSFLQGEANGYTF | TGTGCCAGCAGCTTTTTACAGGGGGAAGCGAACGGCTACACCTTC
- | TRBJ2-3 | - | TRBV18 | CASSYLSIYRGTDTQYF | TGTGCCAGCTCATATTTATCCATCTACAGGGGCACAGATACGCAGTATTTT
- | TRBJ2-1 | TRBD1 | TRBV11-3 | CASSLWTGGSSEQFF | TGTGCCAGCAGCTTATGGACAGGGGGATCAAGTGAGCAGTTCTTC
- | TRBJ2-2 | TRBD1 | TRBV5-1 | CASSSTGGKTGELFF | TGCGCCAGCAGCAGCACAGGGGGCAAGACCGGGGAGCTGTTTTTT
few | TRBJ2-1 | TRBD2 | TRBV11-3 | CASSLDTWGGDNEQFF | TGTGCCAGCAGCTTAGATACTTGGGGAGGGGACAATGAGCAGTTCTTC
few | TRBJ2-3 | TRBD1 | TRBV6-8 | CASRPGQGGSDTQYF | TGTGCCAGCAGACCGGGACAGGGGGGGTCAGATACGCAGTATTTT
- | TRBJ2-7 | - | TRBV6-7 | CASSLDRISHEQYF | TGTGCCAGCAGCCTCGACAGGATCTCCCACGAGCAGTACTTC
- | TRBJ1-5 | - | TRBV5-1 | CASNVQGRYNQPQHF | TGCGCCAGCAACGTACAGGGACGATACAATCAGCCCCAGCATTTT
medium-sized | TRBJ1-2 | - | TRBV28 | CASWGASGYGYTF | TGTGCCAGCTGGGGGGCTTCGGGCTATGGCTACACCTTC
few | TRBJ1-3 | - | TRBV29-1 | CSVRADGNTIYF | TGCAGCGTTCGAGCGGATGGAAACACCATATATTTT
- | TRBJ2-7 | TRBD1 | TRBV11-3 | CASSSGQGETYEQYF | TGTGCCAGCAGCTCGGGACAGGGGGAAACCTACGAGCAGTACTTC
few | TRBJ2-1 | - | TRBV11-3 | CASSPPPSAYNEQFF | TGTGCCAGCAGCCCACCCCCAAGTGCCTACAATGAGCAGTTCTTC
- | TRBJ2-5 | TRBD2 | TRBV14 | CASSQELQRGGLETQYF | TGTGCCAGCAGCCAAGAATTACAGCGGGGGGGGCTGGAGACCCAGTACTTC
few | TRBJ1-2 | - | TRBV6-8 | CASRAGTANLYGYTF | TGTGCCAGCAGGGCCGGGACGGCTAACCTTTATGGCTACACCTTC
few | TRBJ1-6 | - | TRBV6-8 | CASVLFTAGAVGSPLHF | TGTGCCAGCGTTCTTTTCACTGCTGGCGCGGTGGGTTCACCCCTCCACTTT
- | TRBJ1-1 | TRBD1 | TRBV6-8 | CASSERDRGVNTEAFF | TGTGCCAGCAGTGAGAGGGACAGAGGAGTCAACACTGAAGCTTTCTTT
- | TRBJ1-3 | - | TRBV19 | CASTSGILVNTIYF | -
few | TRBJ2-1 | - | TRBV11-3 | CASSLEGGPLGEQFF | TGTGCCAGCAGCTTAGAGGGGGGGCCTCTTGGGGAGCAGTTCTTC
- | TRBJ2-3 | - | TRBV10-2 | CASTTGPGDTQYF | TGCGCCAGCACCACAGGGCCAGGGGATACGCAGTATTTT
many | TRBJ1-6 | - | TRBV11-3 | CASSLEQGNSPLHF | TGTGCCAGCAGCTTAGAACAGGGTAATTCACCCCTCCACTTT
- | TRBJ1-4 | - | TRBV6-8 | CASSDSLVFRREKLFF | TGTGCCAGCAGTGATTCCCTGGTTTTTAGACGAGAAAAACTGTTTTTT
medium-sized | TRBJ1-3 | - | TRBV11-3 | CASSLYSGAGSGNTIYF | TGTGCCAGCAGCTTGTACAGCGGGGCTGGTTCTGGAAACACCATATATTTT
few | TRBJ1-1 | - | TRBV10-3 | CAISEQGNTEAFF | TGTGCCATCAGTGAGCAGGGGAACACTGAAGCTTTCTTT
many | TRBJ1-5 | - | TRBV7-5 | CASSAPEGGNSNQPQHF | TGTGCCAGCAGCGCCCCGGAGGGGGGGAATAGCAATCAGCCCCAGCATTTT
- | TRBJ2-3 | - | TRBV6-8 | CASSAHRDTTDTQYF | TGTGCCAGCAGTGCCCACCGGGACACCACAGATACGCAGTATTTT
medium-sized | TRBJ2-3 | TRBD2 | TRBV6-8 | CASSLLAGYTDTQYF | TGTGCCAGCAGCCTCCTAGCGGGCTACACAGATACGCAGTATTTT
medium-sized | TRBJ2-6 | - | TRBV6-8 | CASSDRGLYASGANVLTF | TGTGCCAGCAGTGACCGAGGTCTCTACGCCTCTGGGGCCAACGTCCTGACTTTC
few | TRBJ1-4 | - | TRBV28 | CASSWRLNEKLFF | TGTGCCAGCAGCTGGAGGTTGAATGAAAAACTGTTTTTT